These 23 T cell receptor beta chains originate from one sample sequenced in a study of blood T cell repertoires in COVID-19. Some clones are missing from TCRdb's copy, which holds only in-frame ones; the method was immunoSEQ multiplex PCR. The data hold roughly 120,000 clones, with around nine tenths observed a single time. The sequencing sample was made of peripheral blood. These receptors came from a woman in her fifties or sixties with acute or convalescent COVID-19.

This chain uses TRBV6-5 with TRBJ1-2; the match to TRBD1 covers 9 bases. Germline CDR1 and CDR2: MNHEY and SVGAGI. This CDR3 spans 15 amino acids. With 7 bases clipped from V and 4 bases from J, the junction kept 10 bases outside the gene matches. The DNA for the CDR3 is TGTGCCAGCACCCAACCGGGACAGGGACCCTATGGCTACACCTTC. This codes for CASTQPGQGPYGYTF.

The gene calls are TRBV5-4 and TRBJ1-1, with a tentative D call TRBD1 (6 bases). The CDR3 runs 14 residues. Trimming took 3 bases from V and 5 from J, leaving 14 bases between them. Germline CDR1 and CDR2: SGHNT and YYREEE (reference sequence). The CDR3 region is CASSSAGGRTEAFF. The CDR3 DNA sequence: TGTGCCAGCAGCTCGGCGGGGGGGCGGACTGAAGCTTTCTTT.

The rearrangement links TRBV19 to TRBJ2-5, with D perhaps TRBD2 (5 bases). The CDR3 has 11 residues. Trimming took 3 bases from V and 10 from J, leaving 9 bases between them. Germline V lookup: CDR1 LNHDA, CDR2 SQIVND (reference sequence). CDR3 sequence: CASSMEANQYF. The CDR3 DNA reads TGTGCCAGTAGTATGGAGGCCAACCAGTACTTC.

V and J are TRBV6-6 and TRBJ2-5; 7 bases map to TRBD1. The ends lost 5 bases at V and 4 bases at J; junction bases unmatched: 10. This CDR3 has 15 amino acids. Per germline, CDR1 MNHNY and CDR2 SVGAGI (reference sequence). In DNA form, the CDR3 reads TGTGCCAGCAGTAGGGGGCCCAACCAGGGAGAGACCCAGTACTTC. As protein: CASSRGPNQGETQYF.

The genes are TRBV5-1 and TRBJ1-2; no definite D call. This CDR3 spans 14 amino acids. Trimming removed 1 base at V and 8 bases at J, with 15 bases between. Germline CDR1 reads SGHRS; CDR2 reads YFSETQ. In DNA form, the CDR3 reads TGCGCCAGCAGCTTGAGCTCGATGCCTTTGGGCTACACCTTC. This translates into CASSLSSMPLGYTF.

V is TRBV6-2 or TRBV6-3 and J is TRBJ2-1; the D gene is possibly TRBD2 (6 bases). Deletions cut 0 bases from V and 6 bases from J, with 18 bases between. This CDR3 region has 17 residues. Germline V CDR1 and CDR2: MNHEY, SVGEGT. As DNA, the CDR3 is TGTGCCAGCAGTTACTCGACCCAACTAGCTTTGCCCAATGAGCAGTTCTTC. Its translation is CASSYSTQLALPNEQFF.

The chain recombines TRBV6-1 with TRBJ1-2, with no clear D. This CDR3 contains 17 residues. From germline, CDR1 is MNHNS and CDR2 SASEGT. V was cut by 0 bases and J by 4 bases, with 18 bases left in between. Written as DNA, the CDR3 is TGTGCCAGCAGTGAAGCTGTAAGGGCAGGACTTGGCTATGGCTACACCTTC. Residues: CASSEAVRAGLGYGYTF.

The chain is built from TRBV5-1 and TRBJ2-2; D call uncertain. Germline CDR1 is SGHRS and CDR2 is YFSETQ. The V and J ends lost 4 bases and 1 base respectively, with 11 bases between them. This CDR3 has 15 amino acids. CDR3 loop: CASSPPEKNTGELFF. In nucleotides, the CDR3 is TGCGCCAGCAGCCCACCCGAGAAGAACACCGGGGAGCTGTTTTTT.

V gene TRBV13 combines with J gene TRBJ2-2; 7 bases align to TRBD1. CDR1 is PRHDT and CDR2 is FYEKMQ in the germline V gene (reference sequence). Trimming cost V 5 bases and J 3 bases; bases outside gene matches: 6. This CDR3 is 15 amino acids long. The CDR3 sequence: CASSPEQGDTGELFF. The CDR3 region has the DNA TGTGCCAGCAGCCCGGAGCAGGGGGACACCGGGGAGCTGTTTTTT.

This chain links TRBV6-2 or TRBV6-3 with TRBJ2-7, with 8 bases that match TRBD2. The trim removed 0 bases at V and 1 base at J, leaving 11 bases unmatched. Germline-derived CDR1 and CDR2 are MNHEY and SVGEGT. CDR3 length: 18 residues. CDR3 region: CASSYSLGSGRASYEQYF. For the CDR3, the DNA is TGTGCCAGCAGTTACTCCTTGGGGAGCGGGAGAGCATCCTACGAGCAGTACTTC.

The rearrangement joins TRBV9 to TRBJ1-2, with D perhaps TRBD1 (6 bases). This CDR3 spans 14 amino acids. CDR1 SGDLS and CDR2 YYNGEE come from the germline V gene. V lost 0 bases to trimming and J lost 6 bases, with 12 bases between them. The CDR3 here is CASSVEVGDNGYTF. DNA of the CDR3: TGTGCCAGCAGCGTAGAGGTAGGGGACAATGGCTACACCTTC.

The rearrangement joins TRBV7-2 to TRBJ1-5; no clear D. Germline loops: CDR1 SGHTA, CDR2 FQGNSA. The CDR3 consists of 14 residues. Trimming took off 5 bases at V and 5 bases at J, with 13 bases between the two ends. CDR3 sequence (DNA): TGTGCCAGCAGCCCGTCTTCCTATGATCAGCCCCAGCATTTT. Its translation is CASSPSSYDQPQHF.

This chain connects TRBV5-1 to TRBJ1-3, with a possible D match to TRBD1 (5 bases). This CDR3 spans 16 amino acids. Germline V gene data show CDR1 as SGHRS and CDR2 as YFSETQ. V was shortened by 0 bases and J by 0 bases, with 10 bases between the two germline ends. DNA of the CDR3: TGCGCCAGCAGCTTGGCTATTACAGGCTCTGGAAACACCATATATTTT. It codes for CASSLAITGSGNTIYF.

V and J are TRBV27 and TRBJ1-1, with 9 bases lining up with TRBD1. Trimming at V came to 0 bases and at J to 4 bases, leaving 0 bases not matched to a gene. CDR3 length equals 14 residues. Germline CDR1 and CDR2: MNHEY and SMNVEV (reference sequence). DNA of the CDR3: TGTGCCAGCAGTTTATCGGACAGGGGCACTGAAGCTTTCTTT. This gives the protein CASSLSDRGTEAFF.

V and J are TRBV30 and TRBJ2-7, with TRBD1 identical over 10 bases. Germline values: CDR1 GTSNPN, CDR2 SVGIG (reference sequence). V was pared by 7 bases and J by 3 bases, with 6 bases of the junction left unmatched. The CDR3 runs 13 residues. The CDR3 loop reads CAYRQGAGYEQYF. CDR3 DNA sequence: TGTGCCTACCGACAGGGGGCAGGCTACGAGCAGTACTTC.

The CDR3 sequence is CASSLVGAGTTDTQYF. The CDR3 coding sequence is TGCGCCAGCAGCTTGGTGGGGGCCGGTACTACAGATACGCAGTATTTT. This chain uses TRBV5-1 with TRBJ2-3; tentatively, D is TRBD1 (6 bases). Between the trimmed V and J ends, which lost 0 bases and 3 bases, there was a span of 14 bases. The germline CDR1 and CDR2 sequences are SGHRS and YFSETQ. The length of the CDR3 is 16 residues.

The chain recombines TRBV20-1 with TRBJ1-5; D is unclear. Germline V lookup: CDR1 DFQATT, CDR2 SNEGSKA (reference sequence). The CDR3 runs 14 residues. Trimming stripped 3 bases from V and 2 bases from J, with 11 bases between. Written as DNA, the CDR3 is TGCAGTGCTAGTACGGGAAGCGGCAATCAGCCCCAGCATTTT. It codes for CSASTGSGNQPQHF.

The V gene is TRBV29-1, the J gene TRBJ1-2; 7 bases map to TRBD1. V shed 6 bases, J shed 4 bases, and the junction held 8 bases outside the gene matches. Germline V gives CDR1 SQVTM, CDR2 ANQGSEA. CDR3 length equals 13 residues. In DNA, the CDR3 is TGCAGCGTCCCCCGAGGGGGCGGCTATGGCTACACCTTC. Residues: CSVPRGGGYGYTF.

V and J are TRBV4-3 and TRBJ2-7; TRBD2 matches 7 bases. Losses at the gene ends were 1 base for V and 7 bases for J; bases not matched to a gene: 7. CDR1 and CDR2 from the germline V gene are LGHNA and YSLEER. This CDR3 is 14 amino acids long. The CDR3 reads CASSQVLGAGEQYF. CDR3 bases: TGCGCCAGCAGCCAAGTTTTAGGAGCGGGGGAGCAGTACTTC.

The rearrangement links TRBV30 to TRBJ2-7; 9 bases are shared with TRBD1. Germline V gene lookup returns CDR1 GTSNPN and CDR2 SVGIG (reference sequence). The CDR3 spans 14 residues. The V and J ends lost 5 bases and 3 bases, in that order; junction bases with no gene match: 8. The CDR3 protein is CAWHAPGQGYEQYF. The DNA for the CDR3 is TGTGCCTGGCACGCTCCGGGACAGGGCTACGAGCAGTACTTC.

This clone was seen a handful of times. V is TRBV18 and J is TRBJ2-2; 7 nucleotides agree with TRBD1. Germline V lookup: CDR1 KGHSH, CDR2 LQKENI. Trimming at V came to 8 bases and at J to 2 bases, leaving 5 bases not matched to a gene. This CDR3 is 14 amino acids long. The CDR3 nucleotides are TGTGCCAGCACCGGGACAGCCAACACCGGGGAGCTGTTTTTT. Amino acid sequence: CASTGTANTGELFF. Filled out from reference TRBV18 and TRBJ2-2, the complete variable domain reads NAGVMQNPRHLVRRRGQEARLRCSPMKGHSHVYWYRQLPEEGLKFMVYLQKENIIDESGMPKERFSAEFPKEGPSILRIQQVVRGDSAAYFCASTGTANTGELFFGEGSRLTVL.

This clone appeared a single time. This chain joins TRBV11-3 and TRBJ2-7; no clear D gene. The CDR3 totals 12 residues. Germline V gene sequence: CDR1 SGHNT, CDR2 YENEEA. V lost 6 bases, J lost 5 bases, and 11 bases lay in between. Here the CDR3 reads CASSRLNNEQYF. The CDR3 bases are TGTGCCAGCAGTCGACTCAACAACGAGCAGTACTTC.

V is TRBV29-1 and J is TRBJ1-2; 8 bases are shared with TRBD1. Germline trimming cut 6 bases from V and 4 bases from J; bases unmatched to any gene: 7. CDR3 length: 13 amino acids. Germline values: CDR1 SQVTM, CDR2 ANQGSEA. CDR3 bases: TGCAGCGTGGGCAGGGGGCTAGGCTATGGCTACACCTTC. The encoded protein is CSVGRGLGYGYTF.